Below are 18 T cell receptor beta chains sequenced from a single sample in a study of Ad26.COV2.S vaccination and SARS-CoV-2 variants. The sample's treatment: approximately 18 received Ad26.COV2.S at low or high dose, single or two shots; 5 received placebo; per-sample allocation not given. Sampling happened 63 days after the first vaccine or placebo injection. The protocol was immunoSEQ multiplex PCR, while the TCRdb copy is restricted to in-frame clones and leaves out a portion. Counted here are a few hundred thousand clones, around 90% occurring once; the ten biggest clones make up 9.5% to 15%. The sequencing used peripheral blood, collected in a trial of Ad26.COV2.S vaccine versus placebo. The receptors shown here come from a person between 18 and 65 years old who received the Ad26.COV2.S COVID-19 vaccine or a placebo.

The V gene is TRBV5-6, the J gene TRBJ2-5; D might be TRBD2 (5 bases). The CDR3 length is 16 residues. Germline CDR1 reads SGHDT; CDR2 reads YYEEEE. Trimming removed 1 base from V and 1 base from J, with 14 bases in between. The CDR3: CASSLLGSGFQETQYF. The CDR3 region has the DNA TGTGCCAGCAGCTTGTTGGGTTCGGGGTTCCAAGAGACCCAGTACTTC.

Here the CDR3 DNA reads TGTGCCAGCAGTTGGACGGTCTATGGCTACACCTTC. Amino acids: CASSWTVYGYTF. The chain links TRBV6-2 or TRBV6-3 to TRBJ1-2; no clear D. The CDR3 length is 12 residues. Germline-derived CDR1 and CDR2 are MNHEY and SVGEGT. The V end was cut by 4 bases, the J end by 4 bases, with 7 bases between.

This clone was found a few times. The chain carries TRBV3-1 (or the pseudogene TRBV3-2) and TRBJ2-1; 7 bases map to TRBD2. CDR1 is LGHDT, CDR2 YNNKEL, per germline (reference sequence). V lost 4 bases to trimming and J lost 5 bases; unmatched junction nucleotides: 2. The CDR3 is made up of 13 amino acids. The CDR3 DNA sequence: TGTGCCAGCAGCCTAAGCGGGAACAATGAGCAGTTCTTC. Amino acids: CASSLSGNNEQFF.

The rearrangement links TRBV5-1 to TRBJ2-7, with TRBD2 matching over 7 bases. This CDR3 has 14 residues. Germline V gene lookup returns CDR1 SGHRS and CDR2 YFSETQ. Losses at the gene ends were 2 bases for V and 6 bases for J; bases not matched to a gene: 8. The CDR3 bases are TGCGCCAGCAGCTTTCGACTAGCCCCTGGCGAGCAGTACTTC. It translates to CASSFRLAPGEQYF.

This chain connects TRBV5-1 to TRBJ1-1; D uncertain. Trimming took off 0 bases at V and 3 bases at J, with 6 bases between the two ends. Germline CDR1 is SGHRS and CDR2 is YFSETQ. The CDR3 extends over 13 amino acids. CDR3 in DNA: TGCGCCAGCAGCTTGGAGGTCCACACTGAAGCTTTCTTT. It codes for CASSLEVHTEAFF.

The V call is TRBV6-2 or TRBV6-3, the J call TRBJ2-3; D might be TRBD1 or TRBD2, each matching 5 bases. Germline CDR1 MNHEY, CDR2 SVGEGT. CDR3 length: 15 amino acids. V lost 0 bases and J 5 bases, leaving 12 bases between the germline ends. The CDR3 sequence: CASSYSRGAVDTQYF. The CDR3 nucleotides read TGTGCCAGCAGTTACTCGAGGGGAGCTGTAGATACGCAGTATTTT.

This chain uses TRBV5-5 with TRBJ2-7; 7 nucleotides match TRBD1. V dropped 1 base and J dropped 5; count of bases not matched to a gene: 9. The CDR3 extends over 15 amino acids. CDR1 SGHKS and CDR2 YYEKEE come from the germline V gene (reference sequence). The CDR3 spells CASSLSLQGRNEQYF. The CDR3 DNA reads as TGTGCCAGCAGCTTGAGTTTACAGGGGCGAAACGAGCAGTACTTC.

The rearrangement links TRBV7-6 to TRBJ1-4; 7 bases line up with TRBD1. Germline V lookup: CDR1 SGHVS, CDR2 FNYEAQ. CDR3 length: 14 amino acids. Unmatched junction bases numbered 8, after V lost 6 bases and J lost 7 bases. Here the CDR3 reads CASRKGTVGEKLFF. In nucleotides, the CDR3 is TGTGCCAGCAGGAAAGGGACAGTCGGTGAAAAACTGTTTTTT.

The genes are TRBV25-1 and TRBJ2-1; D is unresolved. The V and J ends lost 3 bases and 9 bases respectively, with 15 bases between them. This CDR3 region has 14 residues. The germline CDR1 and CDR2 sequences are MGHDK and SYGVNS. CDR3 region: CASSDLRLHGEQFF. CDR3 nucleotide sequence: TGTGCCAGCAGTGATTTGCGGCTCCACGGTGAGCAGTTCTTC.

The chain recombines TRBV28 with TRBJ2-2; 8 bases align to TRBD1. Trimming took 6 bases from V and 2 from J; bases not matched to a gene: 8. The CDR3 extends over 16 amino acids. Germline CDR1 is MDHEN and CDR2 is SYDVKM. CDR3 DNA sequence: TGTGCCAGCAGAAGATCCGGGACAGGTAACACCGGGGAGCTGTTTTTT. Its translation is CASRRSGTGNTGELFF.

The chain is built from TRBV4-1 and TRBJ1-1; unclear D gene. Trimming removed 4 bases at V and 0 bases at J, with 6 bases between. The CDR3 loop spans 13 amino acids. The germline V gene has CDR1 MGHRA and CDR2 YSYEKL. Here the CDR3 reads CASSPGMNTEAFF. The CDR3 DNA sequence: TGCGCCAGCAGCCCCGGGATGAACACTGAAGCTTTCTTT.

Comment on this clone: Other DNA sequences in this specimen translate into the identical CDR3. This chain links TRBV27 with TRBJ1-6; no clear D. V dropped 5 bases and J dropped 4 bases, with 3 bases sitting between them. Germline assignment: CDR1 MNHEY and CDR2 SMNVEV (reference sequence). This CDR3 has 12 amino acids. CDR3 loop: CASSLYNSPLHF. The CDR3 bases are TGTGCCAGCAGTCTTTATAATTCACCCCTCCACTTT.

The gene calls are TRBV5-4 and TRBJ2-7, with a tentative D call TRBD2 (7 bases). Germline-derived CDR1 and CDR2 are SGHNT and YYREEE (reference sequence). V lost 3 bases and J 3 bases, leaving 19 bases between the germline ends. CDR3 length: 16 residues. The DNA of the CDR3 is TGTGCCAGCAGCTCGACCAGGGGAGGACTAGGCTACGAGCAGTACTTC. It yields the protein CASSSTRGGLGYEQYF.

The chain couples TRBV21-1 to TRBJ2-3; the table's D call, TRBD2, was not checked against the DNA. TRBV21-1 is given as a pseudogene. This CDR3 comprises 18 residues. The CDR3 DNA sequence: TGTGCCAGCAGCAAAAATATCTCGGGAGGGGGCAGGCCAGATACGCAGTATTTT. This sequence encodes CASSKNISGGGRPDTQYF.

The rearrangement links TRBV24-1 to TRBJ2-7, with 10 bases identical to TRBD2. Germline-derived CDR1 and CDR2 are KGHDR and SFDVKD. CDR3 size: 18 residues. The V gene end was trimmed by 0 bases and the J gene end by 0 bases; junction bases not matched to a gene: 7. The CDR3 is CATSDLFLAGAFSYEQYF. DNA for the CDR3: TGTGCCACCAGTGATTTGTTTCTAGCGGGAGCATTCTCCTACGAGCAGTACTTC.

CDR3 DNA: TGTGCCAGCAAACAGGATCTGGGAACGACCACCATATATTTT. Protein product: CASKQDLGTTTIYF. This chain links TRBV6-5 with TRBJ1-3; D is possibly TRBD1 (5 bases). There are 14 residues in the CDR3. Germline lookup yields CDR1 MNHEY and CDR2 SVGAGI. Trimming stripped 7 bases from V and 9 bases from J, with 19 bases between.

The chain recombines TRBV30 with TRBJ2-7; D assignment may be TRBD1 or TRBD2 (6 bases each). The CDR3 is 15 amino acids. V lost 0 bases and J 2 bases, leaving 14 bases between the germline ends. From germline, CDR1 is GTSNPN and CDR2 SVGIG (reference sequence). The chain's CDR3 is CAWSVLGGGTYEQYF. Here the CDR3 DNA reads TGTGCCTGGAGTGTACTCGGAGGGGGGACCTACGAGCAGTACTTC.

The table lists this clone with a few counts. The chain is built from TRBV20-1 and TRBJ2-3; unclear D gene. Germline V gene lookup returns CDR1 DFQATT and CDR2 SNEGSKA (reference sequence). The CDR3 has 13 amino acids. Trimming removed 3 bases at V and 1 base at J, with 8 bases between. The CDR3 is CSASKSGTDTQYF. In nucleotides, the CDR3 is TGCAGTGCTAGTAAGTCTGGCACAGATACGCAGTATTTT.